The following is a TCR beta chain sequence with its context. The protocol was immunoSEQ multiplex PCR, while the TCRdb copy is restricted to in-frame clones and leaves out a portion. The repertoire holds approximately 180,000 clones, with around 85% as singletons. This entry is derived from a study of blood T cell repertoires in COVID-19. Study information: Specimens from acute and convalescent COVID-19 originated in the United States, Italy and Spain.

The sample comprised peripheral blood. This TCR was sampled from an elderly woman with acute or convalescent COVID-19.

The CDR3, as DNA: TGTGCCAGCGGGAGGGGCGAAGCTTTCTTT. Translated, it gives CASGRGEAFF. The gene calls are TRBV2 and TRBJ1-1, with D possibly being TRBD1 (5 bases). Trimming left V 8 bases short and J 8 bases short, with 9 bases between. CDR3 length: 10 amino acids. Germline-derived CDR1 and CDR2 are SNHLY and FYNNEI. Drawing the rest from reference TRBV2 and TRBJ1-1, the complete variable domain is EPEVTQTPSHQVTQMGQEVILRCVPISNHLYFYWYRQILGQKVEFLVSFYNNEISEKSEIFDDQFSVERPDGSNFTLKIRSTKLEDSAMYFCASGRGEAFFGQGTRLTVV.